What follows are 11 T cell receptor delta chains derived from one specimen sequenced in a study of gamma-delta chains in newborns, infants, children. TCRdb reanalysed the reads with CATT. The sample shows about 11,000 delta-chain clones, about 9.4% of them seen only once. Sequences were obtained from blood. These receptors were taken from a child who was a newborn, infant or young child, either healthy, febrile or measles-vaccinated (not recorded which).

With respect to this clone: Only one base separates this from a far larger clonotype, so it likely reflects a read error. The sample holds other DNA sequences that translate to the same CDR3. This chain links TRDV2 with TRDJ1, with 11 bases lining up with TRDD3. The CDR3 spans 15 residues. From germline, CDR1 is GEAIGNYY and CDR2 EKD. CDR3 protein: CACDSLMGDTRRLIF. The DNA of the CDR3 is TGTGCCTGCGACAGTCTAATGGGGGATACGAGAAGGCTCATCTTT.

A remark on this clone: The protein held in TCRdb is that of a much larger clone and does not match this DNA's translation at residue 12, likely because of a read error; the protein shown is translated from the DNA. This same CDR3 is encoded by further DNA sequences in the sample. In nucleotides, the CDR3 is TGTGCCTGTGACACACTGGGGGATTTGACAGCACGACTCTTCTTT. It codes for CACDTLGDLTARLFF. V usage is TRDV2 and J usage is TRDJ2; 10 nucleotides agree with TRDD3. CDR3 length: 15 amino acids. CDR1 GEAIGNYY and CDR2 EKD come from the germline V gene.

Here the CDR3 reads CAFVRVTGGYGKLIF. The CDR3, as DNA: TGTGCCTTCGTCCGGGTTACTGGGGGATACGGTAAACTCATCTTT. The rearrangement joins TRDV3 to TRDJ1; 13 bases are shared with TRDD3. There are 15 residues in the CDR3. Losses at the gene ends were 3 bases for V and 7 bases for J; bases not matched to a gene: 11. Germline loops: CDR1 TVYSNPD, CDR2 GDNSRS (reference sequence).

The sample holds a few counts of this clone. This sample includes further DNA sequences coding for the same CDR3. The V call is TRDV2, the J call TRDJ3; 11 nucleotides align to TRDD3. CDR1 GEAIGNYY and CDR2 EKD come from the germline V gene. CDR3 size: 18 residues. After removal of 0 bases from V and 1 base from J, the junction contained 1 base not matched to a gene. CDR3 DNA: TGTGCCTGTGACACCCTGGGGGATACATCCTGGGACACCCGACAGATGTTTTTC. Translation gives CACDTLGDTSWDTRQMFF.

CDR3: CACDLLGDTRDDTDKLIF. CDR3 coding DNA: TGTGCCTGTGACCTACTGGGGGATACCCGAGACGACACCGATAAACTCATCTTT. The chain has TRDV2 and TRDJ1; 12 bases are a match to TRDD3. The CDR3 loop spans 18 amino acids. V shed 3 bases, J shed 0 bases, and the junction held 10 bases outside the gene matches. Germline-derived CDR1 and CDR2 are GEAIGNYY and EKD.

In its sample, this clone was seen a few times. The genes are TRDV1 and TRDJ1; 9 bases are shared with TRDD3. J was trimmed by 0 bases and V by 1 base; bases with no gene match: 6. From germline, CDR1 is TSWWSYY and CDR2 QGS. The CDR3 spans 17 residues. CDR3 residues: CALGEPGIRLYTDKLIF. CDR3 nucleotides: TGTGCTCTTGGGGAACCGGGGATACGGCTGTACACCGATAAACTCATCTTT.

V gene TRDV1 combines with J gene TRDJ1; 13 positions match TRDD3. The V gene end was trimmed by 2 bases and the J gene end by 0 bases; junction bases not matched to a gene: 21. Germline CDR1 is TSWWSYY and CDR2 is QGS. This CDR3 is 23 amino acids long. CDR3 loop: CALGEWPLPPLGDTRRYTDKLIF. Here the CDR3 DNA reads TGTGCTCTTGGGGAATGGCCCCTTCCTCCACTGGGGGATACGCGTAGGTACACCGATAAACTCATCTTT.

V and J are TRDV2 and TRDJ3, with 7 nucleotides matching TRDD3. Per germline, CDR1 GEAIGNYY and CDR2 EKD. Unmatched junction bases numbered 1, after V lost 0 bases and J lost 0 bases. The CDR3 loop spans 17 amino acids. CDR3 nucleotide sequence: TGTGCCTGTGACACCGGGGGGATCTCCTGGGACACCCGACAGATGTTTTTC. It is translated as CACDTGGISWDTRQMFF.

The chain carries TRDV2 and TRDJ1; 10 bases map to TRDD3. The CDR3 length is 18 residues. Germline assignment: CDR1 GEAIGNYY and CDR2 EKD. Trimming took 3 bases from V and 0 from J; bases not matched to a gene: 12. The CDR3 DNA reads TGTGCCTGTGACGCCGTACTGGGGGATCCACATTACACCGATAAACTCATCTTT. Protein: CACDAVLGDPHYTDKLIF.

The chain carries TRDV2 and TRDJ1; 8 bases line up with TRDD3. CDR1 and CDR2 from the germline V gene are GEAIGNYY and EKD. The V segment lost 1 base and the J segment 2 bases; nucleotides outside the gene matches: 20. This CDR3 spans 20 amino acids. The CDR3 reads CACDTGGLGIQEGRTDKLIF. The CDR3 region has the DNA TGTGCCTGTGACACTGGAGGGCTGGGGATACAAGAGGGGAGAACCGATAAACTCATCTTT.

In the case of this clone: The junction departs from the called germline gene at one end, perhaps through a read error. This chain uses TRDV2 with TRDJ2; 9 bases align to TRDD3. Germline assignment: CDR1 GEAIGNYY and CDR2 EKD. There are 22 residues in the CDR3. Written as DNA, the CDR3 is TGCGCCTGTGACCACCTAGGCCTTCCTCGAGCTGGGGGATCAACCTTGACAGCACAACTCTTCTTT. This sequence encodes CACDHLGLPRAGGSTLTAQLFF.